This T cell receptor beta chain was recorded in a study of cytomegalovirus exposure and HLA in healthy donors (dated by TCRdb to the late 2010s). Broadly, across the study: According to an earlier analysis of 550 to 750 of the donors, about 179 million T cells yielded roughly 110 million unique TCR beta sequences and about 280 Gb of sequence data. Every discovery cohort repertoire had been produced on one sequencing platform. The aim of the study was to test whether cataloging public T cell receptors could identify signatures of past pathogen exposure. In addition to the first cohort of 650 to 750 subjects, a separate validation cohort of 120 different subjects was used. The number of typed donors differed by locus: about 620-640 for A, B, C, DRB1 and DQB1; 522 for DQA1; around 580 for DPA1; and 400 to 480 for DPB1. In a later analysis, previously published TCR beta repertoires from 670 or so donors were re-analyzed and high-resolution HLA genotyping was added so that TCR occurrence patterns could be studied. Both class I and class II loci were covered by HLA typing, at four-digit resolution. Five DR-DQ haplotypes were treated as single units for association and clustering because of strong linkage in the cohort. An earlier analysis of about 620 of the donors applied high-throughput TCR beta sequencing to assess whether each TCR beta V gene segment acted as functional or pseudogenic. Among the roughly 410 genotyped donors, approximately 77% belonged to the genetic ancestry cluster associated with self-reported Caucasian donors. An early release covering approximately 600 HLA-typed donors comprised about 290 gigabases of sequencing data and roughly 85 million unique TCR sequences. The study used immunosequencing to profile the T cell repertoires of several hundred subjects and linked those repertoires to cytomegalovirus serostatus. High-throughput TCR immunosequencing, statistical association of individual TCRs with disease status, and machine learning were combined to predict cytomegalovirus infection status. A later genetic analysis used genome-wide SNP genotypes for about three fifths of the roughly 700 donors, treating that subset as a discovery cohort. Alongside the repertoire data, information on donor age, sex, ethnicity and CMV serostatus was compiled. On average, around 240,000 unique TCR beta nucleotide sequences were sequenced per donor among 300 to 500 genotyped donors of the cohort, with 15% to 20% of those sequences being non-productive. In the later analysis, no new phenotypic data were used to find candidate immune exposures; instead, reliance was placed on TCR beta sequences and their occurrence across donors.

Details on this clone: It has no known antigen specificity. It has no much larger one-base neighbor in the sample; base qualities were not kept.

Library preparation employed the immunoSEQ multiplex PCR assay. For the multiplex PCR, a mixture combining 60 forward primers for TCR Vbeta segments and 13 reverse primers for TCR Jbeta segments was used. The CDR3 region of rearranged TCR beta genes was amplified from genomic DNA with a multiplex PCR assay. The amplified TCR beta libraries were sequenced on the Illumina HiSeq System as 87-base-pair reads. From the authors' description of their analysis: A later analysis tallied approximately 87 million unique TCR beta chains across the 660 or so repertoires, and approximately 12 million of those chains were shared by two or more donors. To remove PCR and sequencing errors, raw reads were error-corrected and collapsed into unique sequences using a nearest-neighbor algorithm that merged closely related sequences. CDR3 sequences were aligned to IMGT reference sequences to assign V, D and J gene segments. Each retained sequence needed at least a six-nucleotide match to both a V gene segment and a J gene segment. Rearrangements were called productive when the CDR3 lacked stop codons and stayed in frame with V and J; all others were non-productive. CDR3 was defined by IMGT convention, running from the second conserved V-encoded cysteine to the conserved J-encoded phenylalanine. The earlier analysis of 587 of the donors excluded sequences that lacked an unambiguous match to a single V gene segment. In an earlier analysis of 450 to 750 of the donors, a V segment was called functional when productive rearrangements were above 56.7%, and segregating when the standard deviation between donors exceeded 5%. A statistical classification framework was developed to diagnose cytomegalovirus status using the catalog of TCR beta chain sequences. In a later analysis, TCR nucleotide sequences were compared against IMGT/GENE-DB human TR gene sequences so that V and J genes could be assigned. In a later analysis, CDR3 sequences and most-parsimonious VDJ recombination scenarios were assigned using the TCRdist pipeline. In a later analysis, every TCR beta chain was defined by the combination of its CDR3 amino acid sequence and its V-gene family, and reads without a unique V-gene family were dropped. To address suspected cross-contamination and a sequencing artifact, a later analysis removed 592 highly shared, low-generation-probability nucleotide sequences. In a later analysis, a clonal expansion index was calculated for each public chain from normalized within-repertoire ranks of inferred template counts. In a later analysis, generation probabilities were computed using a VDJ recombination model fitted to out-of-frame rearrangements, and the results were checked against IGoR. A later analysis scored TCR-TCR, TCR-HLA and TCR-CMV co-occurrence with hypergeometric tests, applying a repertoire-size bias correction to TCR pairs. A later analysis estimated false discovery rates by permuting HLA or CMV assignments 20 times. In a later analysis, co-occurring TCRs were grouped using DBSCAN, with TCRdist sequence similarity added in when clustering inside HLA-allele-positive subsets. Co-occurrence clustering excluded repertoires with fewer than 30,000 or more than 120,000 public chains, plus five with anomalous nucleotide sharing. TCRdb limited this immuneACCESS table to in-frame rearrangements with V and J called. A share of clones is missing; checked studies link under half to unresolved V genes, and the rest is unexplained. V and J calls and clone size are those listed in that table; D and trimming were worked out from the DNA. The sample profile shows some 180,000 clones; 80% of them were found once. In total, the top ten clones hold 1.5% to 2% of the sample.

Relative to germline, V is missing 1 base and J is missing 3 bases, with 4 bases of the junction outside any gene match. As encoded in the germline V gene, CDR1 is SNHLY while CDR2 is FYNNEI. Its CDR3 holds 16 amino acids, cysteine through phenylalanine. The sequence is cut down to CDR3 DNA, 48 bases in frame from base 1. The investigation overall reported the following: The 87-base-pair reads could not distinguish some IMGT-functional V segments, including TRBV6-2 and TRBV6-3, so those segments were excluded. When HLA alleles, especially DR and DQ, strongly co-occurred, TCR associations were difficult to assign to individual alleles. V-gene and J-gene trimming of TCR beta chains was associated with a missense DCLRE1C variant in a later genetic analysis, and the association was replicated in an independent cohort. In a later analysis, the rate of TCR association differed among HLA loci, with DRB1 alleles having the most associated TCRs and HLA-C alleles having the fewest. Most CMV-associated TCR beta chains appeared to be HLA-restricted in a later analysis, and the HLA associations seemed to be driven largely by CMV exposure. The earlier analysis of 587 of the donors excluded over 15 rarely observed V segments, including chromosome 9 orphons, because counts were too low. In vitro tests confirmed that a few of the cytomegalovirus-associated TCR beta chains recognize cytomegalovirus antigens. Correlated functional status among segregating V segments might reflect linkage disequilibrium, but an unknown experimental factor could not be ruled out. Across donors, most TCR sequences were observed very rarely, whereas some public TCRs were present in many individuals. In a later analysis, several top co-occurrence clusters were reported to appear linked to parvovirus B19, influenza, CMV and Epstein-Barr virus. An earlier analysis of several hundred of the donors showed that most TCR beta V segments appeared in productive rearrangements either about 87% or about 30% of the time, which broadly matched IMGT annotations. In the study, around 160 TCR beta chains were listed as associated with cytomegalovirus. For the cohort, immune exposure information was limited to CMV serostatus. Because HLA typing was unavailable for some donors at each locus, only the typed subset was used in association tests. The cohort was sequenced for TCR beta chains only, and without alpha or paired-chain data the features that could be detected were limited. A later analysis associated 16,951 TCR beta sequences with specific HLA alleles at a false discovery rate of 0.05. It was suggested by the authors that the approach could potentially be generalized to other disease states and immunological phenotypes. Sequencing depth was assumed to be roughly uniform across donors in the presence/absence analyses, though that assumption may not hold. The classifier was reported to diagnose cytomegalovirus status with high specificity and sensitivity in both the original cohort and the validation cohort. In a later genetic analysis, fewer N-insertions in productive TCRs were reported among donors in an Asian-associated ancestry cluster than the 666-donor mean. Compared with equally common non-associated chains, HLA-associated TCR beta chains in a later analysis were more clonally expanded and had lower generation probabilities. A further reported finding was that TCR beta sequences accurately predicted the HLA-A and HLA-B alleles for most subjects in the first cohort. The sequencing pipeline was judged likely to have produced a cluster of highly shared sequence variants as a technical artifact.

The cohort was made up of roughly 670 healthy bone marrow donors. At the time of sampling, all cohort members were nominally healthy, though unrecorded immune exposures were likely present. The donor tested CMV seronegative, placing the donor among the 300 to 400 seronegative members of the cohort. A peripheral blood sample was provided by each donor, and peripheral blood mononuclear cells were used for TCR beta sequencing. The Qiagen DNeasy Blood Extraction Kit was used to extract genomic DNA from the blood cell samples. This sequence was found in a woman in her 30s in good health and CMV-seronegative. Sequenced input: PBMCs. The chain couples TRBV2 to TRBJ2-7; TRBD2 matches 12 bases in the middle. The nucleotides are TGTGCCAGCAGTGAAGGCGAACTAGCGGGGGGCTACGAGCAGTACTTC. Its translation reads: CASSEGELAGGYEQYF.